This TCR beta chain originates from a study of T-cell reconstitution after alpha-beta-depleted transplantation in children. Preparation of the TCRbeta library was carried out with unique molecular identifiers. From the PCR reads, TCRdb called clonotypes with MiXCR, one entry per CDR3 protein. The top ten clones hold about 28% of a sample with about 980,000 distinct CDR3 sequences, 25% to 35% of them seen once. The CDR3 loop spans 14 amino acids. J gave up 6 bases and V 7 bases, and 8 bases lay outside the gene matches. A note on this clonotype: Its target is unknown.

General study findings and limits: The origin of alpha-beta T cells about two months after transplant was reportedly several hundred expanded graft clones.

The receptor was isolated from a boy in the first two years of life who had a stem cell transplant for SCID, so the T cells may come from the graft donor. This material consisted of PBMCs, mostly from graft donor cells, taken 360 days after TCRalphabeta/CD19-depleted stem cell transplant. The chain joins TRBV12-3 or TRBV12-4 to TRBJ2-2, with 7 nucleotides matching TRBD1. CDR3 sequence: CASTPGQPSGELFF. The CDR3 nucleotides are TGTGCCAGCACCCCGGGACAGCCCTCCGGGGAGCTGTTTTTT.